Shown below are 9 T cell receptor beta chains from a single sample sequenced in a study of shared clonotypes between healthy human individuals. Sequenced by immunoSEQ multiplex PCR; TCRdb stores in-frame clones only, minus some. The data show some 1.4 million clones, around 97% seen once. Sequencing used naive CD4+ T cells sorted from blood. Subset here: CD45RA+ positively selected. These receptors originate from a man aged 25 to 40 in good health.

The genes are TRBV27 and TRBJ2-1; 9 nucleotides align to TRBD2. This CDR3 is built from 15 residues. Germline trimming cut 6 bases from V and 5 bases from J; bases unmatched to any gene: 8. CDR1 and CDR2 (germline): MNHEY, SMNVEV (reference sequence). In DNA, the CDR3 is TGTGCCAGCAGCCGCACACTAGCGGGCAACAATGAGCAGTTCTTC. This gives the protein CASSRTLAGNNEQFF.

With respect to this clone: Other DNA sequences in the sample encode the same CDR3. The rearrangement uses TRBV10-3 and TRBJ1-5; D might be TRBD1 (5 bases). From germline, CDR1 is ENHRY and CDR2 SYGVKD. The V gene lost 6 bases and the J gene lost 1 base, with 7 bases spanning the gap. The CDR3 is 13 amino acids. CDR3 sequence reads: CAIRGESNQPQHF. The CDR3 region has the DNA TGTGCCATCAGAGGGGAGAGCAATCAGCCCCAGCATTTT.

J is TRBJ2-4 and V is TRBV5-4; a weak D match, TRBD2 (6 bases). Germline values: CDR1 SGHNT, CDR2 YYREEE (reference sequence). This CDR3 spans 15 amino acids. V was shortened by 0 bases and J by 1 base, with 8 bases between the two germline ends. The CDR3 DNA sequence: TGTGCCAGCAGCTTGGTGGGAGGCGCCAAAAACATTCAGTACTTC. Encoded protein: CASSLVGGAKNIQYF. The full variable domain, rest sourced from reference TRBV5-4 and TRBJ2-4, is ETGVTQSPTHLIKTRGQQVTLRCSSQSGHNTVSWYQQALGQGPQFIFQYYREEENGRGNFPPRFSGLQFPNYSSELNVNALELDDSALYLCASSLVGGAKNIQYFGAGTRLSVL.

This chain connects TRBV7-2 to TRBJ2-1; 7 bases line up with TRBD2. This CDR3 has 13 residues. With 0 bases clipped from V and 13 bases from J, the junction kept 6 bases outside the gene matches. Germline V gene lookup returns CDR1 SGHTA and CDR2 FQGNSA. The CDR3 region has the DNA TGTGCCAGCAGCTTAGCGCCGAGGGAGGGACAGTTCTTC. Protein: CASSLAPREGQFF.

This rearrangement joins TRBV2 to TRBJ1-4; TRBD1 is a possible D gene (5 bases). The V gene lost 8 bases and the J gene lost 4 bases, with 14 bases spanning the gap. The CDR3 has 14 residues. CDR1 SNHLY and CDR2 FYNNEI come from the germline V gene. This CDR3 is CASGLRGVNEKLFF. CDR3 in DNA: TGTGCCAGCGGTTTACGAGGGGTTAATGAAAAACTGTTTTTT.

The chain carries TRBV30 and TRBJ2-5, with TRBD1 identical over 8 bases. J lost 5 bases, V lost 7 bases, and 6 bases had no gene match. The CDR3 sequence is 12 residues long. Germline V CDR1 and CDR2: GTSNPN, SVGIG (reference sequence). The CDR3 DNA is TGTGCCTTCGGACAGGGACGGGAGACCCAGTACTTC. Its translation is CAFGQGRETQYF.

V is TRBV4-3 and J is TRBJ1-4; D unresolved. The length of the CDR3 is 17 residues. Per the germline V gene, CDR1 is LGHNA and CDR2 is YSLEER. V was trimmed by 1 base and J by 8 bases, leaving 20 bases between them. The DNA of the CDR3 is TGCGCCAGCAGCCAAGGGACTGGGATTCTAGGGATGGAAAAACTGTTTTTT. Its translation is CASSQGTGILGMEKLFF.

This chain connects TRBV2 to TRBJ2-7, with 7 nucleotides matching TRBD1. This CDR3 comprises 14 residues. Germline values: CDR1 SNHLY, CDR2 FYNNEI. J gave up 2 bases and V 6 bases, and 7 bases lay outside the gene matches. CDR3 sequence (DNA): TGTGCCAGCAGGAGACAGGGTGGGACCTACGAGCAGTACTTC. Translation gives CASRRQGGTYEQYF.

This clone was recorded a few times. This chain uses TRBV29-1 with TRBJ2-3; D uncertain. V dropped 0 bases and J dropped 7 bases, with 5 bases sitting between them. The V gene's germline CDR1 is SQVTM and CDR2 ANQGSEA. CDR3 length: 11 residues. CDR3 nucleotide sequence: TGCAGCGTTGAAGAAGGGAATACGCAGTATTTT. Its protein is CSVEEGNTQYF.